Following are 2 T cell receptor beta chains from one sample sequenced in a study of blood T cell repertoires in COVID-19 (dated by TCRdb to the early 2020s). Library method: the immunoSEQ multiplex PCR assay. TCRdb retrieved this table from immuneACCESS and kept in-frame rearrangements only. Not all clones are present; in checked studies, unresolved V genes account for under half, and no reason is known for the remainder. Recorded for this sample are around 130,000 clones; 84% of them occurred a single time. The ten largest clones represent about 8.9% of the sample. Sequencing used peripheral blood. The receptors here all came from a man aged 30-40 years with COVID-19, enrolled during active disease.

The rearrangement uses TRBV4-2 and TRBJ2-2, with D possibly being TRBD2 (6 bases). Germline assignment: CDR1 LGHNA and CDR2 YNFKEQ. Trimming cost V 5 bases and J 4 bases, with 11 bases left between them. The CDR3 is made up of 14 amino acids. The CDR3 sequence: CASSYRGGTGELFF. The CDR3 bases are TGTGCCAGCAGCTACCGGGGAGGCACCGGGGAGCTGTTTTTT.

V usage is TRBV5-3 and J usage is TRBJ2-3; D is perhaps TRBD2 (6 bases). TRBV5-3 is an ORF, with its function uncertain. Trimming cost V 3 bases and J 6 bases, with 20 bases left between them. The CDR3 has 16 amino acids. CDR3 coding DNA: TGTGCCAGAAGCTCCCAGGGTCGGACAAGCGGGGATACGCAGTATTTT. Residues: CARSSQGRTSGDTQYF.